A single sample is the source of the 29 T cell receptor beta chains below, sequenced in a study of T cell changes during pregnancy in multiple sclerosis. Repertoires were generated with immunoSEQ multiplex PCR, while TCRdb's copy carries only in-frame clones and drops some. The data contain approximately 65,000 clones, over 80% of them seen just once; the ten biggest clones take up 0.76%. The sample here was CD4+ T cells from peripheral blood mononuclear cells, taken in the first trimester of pregnancy. Source of these receptors: a female donor with multiple sclerosis, enrolled in a pregnancy study.

The chain employs TRBV7-8 and TRBJ2-1; 9 bases are shared with TRBD2. Germline V gene sequence: CDR1 SGHVS, CDR2 FQNEAQ. CDR3 length equals 16 residues. Unmatched junction bases numbered 11, after V lost 4 bases and J lost 7 bases. CDR3 in DNA: TGTGCCAGCAGCTCATTAGCGGGGGTATTAGCGAATGAGCAGTTCTTC. This codes for CASSSLAGVLANEQFF.

The chain uses TRBV5-4 and TRBJ2-5; D may be TRBD2 (6 bases). The germline gives CDR1 SGHNT, CDR2 YYREEE (reference sequence). The V gene lost 4 bases and the J gene lost 5 bases, with 21 bases spanning the gap. The CDR3 is 16 residues long. DNA for the CDR3: TGTGCCAGCAGCAAACCGGGACTTATGCAGGGTGAGACCCAGTACTTC. Translation gives CASSKPGLMQGETQYF.

The rearrangement links TRBV6-5 to TRBJ1-5; TRBD1 is a possible D gene (6 bases). The CDR3 sequence is 15 residues long. Germline V gene sequence: CDR1 MNHEY, CDR2 SVGAGI. Deletions cut 6 bases from V and 0 bases from J, with 12 bases between. DNA of the CDR3: TGTGCCAGCAGACGACAGGTTCATAGCAATCAGCCCCAGCATTTT. Its translation is CASRRQVHSNQPQHF.

This clone has just one count. The chain is built from TRBV29-1 and TRBJ2-1; 7 nucleotides match TRBD1. The V segment lost 5 bases and the J segment 4 bases; nucleotides outside the gene matches: 2. Germline lookup yields CDR1 SQVTM and CDR2 ANQGSEA. This CDR3 has 12 amino acids. As DNA, the CDR3 is TGCAGCGTTCGGGACAGTTACAATGAGCAGTTCTTC. Protein: CSVRDSYNEQFF.

This clone was seen just once. The chain has TRBV30 and TRBJ2-2; maybe TRBD1 (6 bases). The CDR3 has 14 amino acids. V was pared by 7 bases and J by 2 bases, with 14 bases between. Germline values: CDR1 GTSNPN, CDR2 SVGIG (reference sequence). CDR3: CAFTTGFNTGELFF. The CDR3 DNA reads TGTGCCTTTACCACAGGGTTCAACACCGGGGAGCTGTTTTTT.

The chain couples TRBV6-5 to TRBJ1-3; 7 bases align to TRBD1. Per the germline V gene, CDR1 is MNHEY and CDR2 is SVGAGI. The CDR3 spans 15 residues. V lost 6 bases and J lost 0; bases outside the gene matches: 5. CDR3 in amino acids: CASSQTGTSGNTIYF. Written as DNA, the CDR3 is TGTGCCAGCAGCCAGACAGGGACCTCTGGAAACACCATATATTTT.

The chain joins TRBV6-5 to TRBJ2-1; D not resolved. The CDR3 has 15 amino acids. From germline, CDR1 is MNHEY and CDR2 SVGAGI. V lost 5 bases and J lost 0, with 11 bases in between. The chain's CDR3 is CASSNLGSSYNEQFF. In nucleotides, the CDR3 is TGTGCCAGCAGTAACCTAGGCAGCTCCTACAATGAGCAGTTCTTC.

This clone was observed a handful of times. The CDR3 DNA is TGCGCCAGCAGTTCCCGAGGGCTCTTGATCTCACCCCTCCACTTT. Encoded protein: CASSSRGLLISPLHF. J is TRBJ1-6 and V is TRBV10-1; D unclear. Germline V gene data show CDR1 as WNHNN and CDR2 as SYGVQD (reference sequence). The V end lost 5 bases, the J end lost 10 bases, and 18 bases lay between the germline ends. The CDR3 is 15 amino acids.

The chain is built from TRBV2 and TRBJ2-3; TRBD2 aligns across 12 bases. In germline, CDR1 is SNHLY, CDR2 FYNNEI. With V trimmed by 0 bases and J by 5 bases, 6 bases remained unmatched. The CDR3 spans 17 residues. CDR3 loop: CASSEASLAGGIDTQYF. The CDR3 bases are TGTGCCAGCAGTGAAGCCTCACTAGCGGGGGGCATAGATACGCAGTATTTT.

The chain joins TRBV4-1 to TRBJ1-6; D remains ambiguous. V gave up 3 bases and J gave up 6 bases, with 12 bases separating them. Germline values: CDR1 MGHRA, CDR2 YSYEKL. The CDR3 runs to 15 residues. The CDR3 sequence is CASSQTEGGNSPLHF. The CDR3 nucleotides are TGCGCCAGCAGCCAGACTGAGGGTGGTAATTCACCCCTCCACTTT.

This clone occurred a few times. V and J are TRBV4-1 and TRBJ1-2; weak D call: TRBD1 (5 bases). This CDR3 has 12 residues. CDR1 is MGHRA and CDR2 is YSYEKL in the germline V gene. Trimming stripped 0 bases from V and 8 bases from J, with 7 bases between. The CDR3 DNA reads TGCGCCAGCAGCCAAGAACCAGGGGGCTACACCTTC. Encoded protein: CASSQEPGGYTF.

This rearrangement joins TRBV7-2 to TRBJ2-1; maybe TRBD2 (5 bases). The CDR3 consists of 15 residues. V lost 4 bases and J 0 bases, leaving 10 bases between the germline ends. Germline CDR1 reads SGHTA; CDR2 reads FQGNSA. CDR3 coding DNA: TGTGCCAGCAGCTCCGAGCGGTTCTCCTACAATGAGCAGTTCTTC. Its translation is CASSSERFSYNEQFF.

The J gene is TRBJ2-5, the V gene TRBV30; D is unclear. From germline, CDR1 is GTSNPN and CDR2 SVGIG (reference sequence). Deletions cut 3 bases from V and 5 bases from J, with 4 bases between. CDR3 length equals 10 residues. The CDR3 sequence: CAWRRETQYF. The CDR3 DNA reads as TGTGCCTGGAGGAGGGAGACCCAGTACTTC.

The chain links TRBV7-9 to TRBJ1-2, with TRBD1 matching 10 bases. This CDR3 has 16 amino acids. Germline CDR1 SEHNR, CDR2 FQNEAQ (reference sequence). Trimming at V came to 3 bases and at J to 6 bases, leaving 10 bases not matched to a gene. The CDR3 spells CASSLTVTGGSHGYTF. For the CDR3, the DNA is TGTGCCAGCAGCTTGACGGTGACAGGGGGCTCGCATGGCTACACCTTC. Looking up the rest from reference TRBV7-9 and TRBJ1-2 gives the full variable domain: DTGVSQNPRHKITKRGQNVTFRCDPISEHNRLYWYRQTLGQGPEFLTYFQNEAQLEKSRLLSDRFSAERPKGSFSTLEIQRTEQGDSAMYLCASSLTVTGGSHGYTFGSGTRLTVV.

The chain is built from TRBV6-4 and TRBJ1-1, with 9 bases identical to TRBD1. The CDR3 is 12 amino acids. Germline V gene sequence: CDR1 MRHNA, CDR2 SNTAGT. The V gene end was trimmed by 4 bases and the J gene end by 13 bases; junction bases not matched to a gene: 7. CDR3 amino acids: CASSGGTGPLFF. The CDR3, as DNA: TGTGCCAGCAGTGGAGGGACAGGGCCTCTTTTCTTT.

As concerns this clone: This is likely a read error, given that the CDR3 carries no conserved phenylalanine or tryptophan at its end. The DNA is omitted, as the CDR3 cannot be located on it reliably, and the CDR3 follows TCRdb's listing. V usage is TRBV4-3 and J usage is TRBJ1-2; TRBD1 is the table's D call, not checked against the DNA. Both ends counted, the CDR3 spans 13 residues. CDR1 LGHNA and CDR2 YSLEER come from the germline V gene. The CDR3 loop reads CASSQEPGTGLEC.

This chain uses TRBV27 with TRBJ2-7; D may be TRBD1 (6 bases). The germline V and J ends were trimmed by 2 bases and 7 bases, with 18 bases remaining between them. This CDR3 region has 15 residues. Per germline, CDR1 MNHEY and CDR2 SMNVEV (reference sequence). CDR3 loop: CASSLRRQDPGEQYF. The CDR3, as DNA: TGTGCCAGCAGTTTAAGGAGACAGGACCCCGGAGAGCAGTACTTC.

On this clone itself: One end of the junction does not line up with germline, which may come from a read error. The rearrangement uses TRBV6-6 and TRBJ2-7; 8 positions match TRBD2. Germline V gives CDR1 MNHNY, CDR2 SVGAGI (reference sequence). The CDR3 has 15 residues. The CDR3 DNA reads TGTGCCACCAGTGGGGCGCGGGGGGACTATTACGAGCAGTACTTC. Protein: CATSGARGDYYEQYF.

This chain links TRBV13 with TRBJ2-3; TRBD1 matches at 8 bases. Germline V gives CDR1 PRHDT, CDR2 FYEKMQ (reference sequence). The CDR3 spans 14 residues. V lost 6 bases to trimming and J lost 4 bases; unmatched junction nucleotides: 6. The CDR3 DNA follows: TGTGCCAGCAGTCCAGGGGGCTCCTCAGATACGCAGTATTTT. Protein product: CASSPGGSSDTQYF.

The V gene is TRBV10-2, the J gene TRBJ1-1; perhaps TRBD1 as D (5 bases). V gave up 4 bases and J gave up 2 bases, with 8 bases separating them. The germline V gene encodes CDR1 WSHSY and CDR2 SAAADI. This CDR3 spans 13 amino acids. The CDR3 loop reads CASSGGRNTEAFF. CDR3 DNA sequence: TGCGCCAGCAGTGGGGGCCGAAACACTGAAGCTTTCTTT.

The chain is built from TRBV27 and TRBJ1-2; 7 bases agree with TRBD1. This CDR3 is built from 13 residues. In germline, CDR1 is MNHEY, CDR2 SMNVEV (reference sequence). J lost 5 bases, V lost 3 bases, and 3 bases had no gene match. The DNA of the CDR3 is TGTGCCAGCAGTTTGACAGGGATTTATGGCTACACCTTC. This codes for CASSLTGIYGYTF.

The rearrangement joins TRBV19 to TRBJ2-5; 7 positions match TRBD1. The germline V gene encodes CDR1 LNHDA and CDR2 SQIVND (reference sequence). V lost 5 bases to trimming and J lost 0 bases; unmatched junction nucleotides: 3. The CDR3 sequence is 14 residues long. CDR3 sequence reads: CASSPGQYQETQYF. The CDR3 DNA reads TGTGCCAGTAGTCCGGGACAGTACCAAGAGACCCAGTACTTC.

The chain carries TRBV7-2 and TRBJ1-4; D not certain. Germline V gives CDR1 SGHTA, CDR2 FQGNSA. V was trimmed by 0 bases and J by 7 bases, leaving 12 bases between them. The length of the CDR3 is 15 residues. The CDR3 nucleotides read TGTGCCAGCAGCTTAGCCGGCAGCGAAGGTGAAAAACTGTTTTTT. It specifies CASSLAGSEGEKLFF.

The V call is TRBV18, the J call TRBJ1-6; a weak D match, TRBD1 (6 bases). Between the trimmed V and J ends, which lost 4 bases and 7 bases, there was a span of 20 bases. Germline V CDR1 and CDR2: KGHSH, LQKENI. The CDR3 runs 17 residues. DNA for the CDR3: TGTGCCAGCTCACTCGGGGGGTACAGGGAGACCAATTCACCCCTCCACTTT. Translation: CASSLGGYRETNSPLHF.

This chain uses TRBV19 with TRBJ2-2, with TRBD2 matching over 10 bases. Trimming cost V 7 bases and J 2 bases; bases outside gene matches: 10. Looked up from germline, CDR1 is LNHDA and CDR2 is SQIVND (reference sequence). CDR3 length: 17 residues. DNA of the CDR3: TGTGCCAGTACCTCCTACTTAGCGGGGGGAAACACCGGGGAGCTGTTTTTT. Translation: CASTSYLAGGNTGELFF.

This clone was seen just once. This chain uses TRBV7-2 with TRBJ1-6; 9 bases match TRBD1. The CDR3 has 16 amino acids. Looked up from germline, CDR1 is SGHTA and CDR2 is FQGNSA. The V and J ends lost 3 bases and 5 bases, in that order; junction bases with no gene match: 5. In DNA form, the CDR3 reads TGTGCCAGCAGCTTGAACCGGGACAGGGATAATTCACCCCTCCACTTT. Its protein product is CASSLNRDRDNSPLHF.

The V and J genes are TRBV18 and TRBJ1-5; 8 nucleotides align to TRBD1. The CDR3 covers 17 residues. The J segment lost 4 bases and the V segment lost 0 bases, leaving 8 bases of the junction unmatched. Germline values: CDR1 KGHSH, CDR2 LQKENI. The CDR3 DNA sequence: TGTGCCAGCTCACCACCGGGGTTCCAGGGGGCTAATCAGCCCCAGCATTTT. It yields the protein CASSPPGFQGANQPQHF.

CDR3 loop: CASSPSTGKGNQPQHF. Written as DNA, the CDR3 is TGTGCCAGCTCACCATCAACAGGGAAAGGCAATCAGCCCCAGCATTTT. The rearrangement links TRBV18 to TRBJ1-5; D possibly corresponds to TRBD1 (6 bases). CDR1 and CDR2 (germline): KGHSH, LQKENI. The CDR3 consists of 16 residues. V lost 2 bases to trimming and J lost 2 bases, with 13 bases between them.

The chain couples TRBV10-2 to TRBJ1-2, with TRBD1 matching over 9 bases. Germline V lookup: CDR1 WSHSY, CDR2 SAAADI. The CDR3 covers 17 residues. V shed 3 bases, J shed 4 bases, and the junction held 12 bases outside the gene matches. This chain's CDR3 is CASSEGGTGGAGYGYTF. The CDR3 bases are TGCGCCAGCAGTGAAGGGGGAACAGGGGGCGCGGGCTATGGCTACACCTTC.